Following are 20 T cell receptor beta chains from one sample sequenced in a study of cytomegalovirus exposure and HLA in healthy donors. PCR employed 60 Vbeta and 13 Jbeta primers. The data were produced by immunoSEQ multiplex PCR, yet TCRdb's version contains in-frame clones alone and is incomplete. The data contain some 77,000 clones, around 80% of them singletons. The source material was PBMCs. The receptors derive from a man in his fifties or sixties in good health and CMV-seropositive.

The chain has TRBV12-5 and TRBJ1-3; no firm D call. V lost 2 bases and J 1 base, leaving 12 bases between the germline ends. CDR1 is LGHNT and CDR2 is FRNRAP in the germline V gene. The CDR3 covers 16 residues. The CDR3 protein is CASGLFVYSSGNTIYF. CDR3 nucleotide sequence: TGTGCTAGTGGTTTGTTTGTCTATTCATCTGGAAACACCATATATTTT.

This chain connects TRBV4-2 to TRBJ1-3; D unresolved. Trimming took 1 base from V and 0 from J, leaving 7 bases between them. The V gene's germline CDR1 is LGHNA and CDR2 YNFKEQ. The CDR3 has 15 residues. CDR3 nucleotides: TGTGCCAGCAGCCAAGGGGCCCACTCTGGAAACACCATATATTTT. This gives the protein CASSQGAHSGNTIYF.

For the CDR3, the DNA is TGTGCTAGTGGTCTCTCGAACACCGGGGAGCTGTTTTTT. Its protein product is CASGLSNTGELFF. The V gene is TRBV12-5, the J gene TRBJ2-2; no clear D gene. The CDR3 is 13 residues long. The V end lost 5 bases, the J end lost 0 bases, and 4 bases lay between the germline ends. Looked up from germline, CDR1 is LGHNT and CDR2 is FRNRAP.

The genes are TRBV7-2 and TRBJ2-3, with TRBD2 as a possible D gene (6 bases). Germline V CDR1 and CDR2: SGHTA, FQGNSA. V was trimmed by 5 bases and J by 0 bases, leaving 12 bases between them. The CDR3 loop spans 15 amino acids. The CDR3 region has the DNA TGTGCCAGCAGCATCCTCGCGGGGAGCACAGATACGCAGTATTTT. Translation: CASSILAGSTDTQYF. The variable domain in full, completed from reference TRBV7-2 and TRBJ2-3, reads GAGVSQSPSNKVTEKGKDVELRCDPISGHTALYWYRQSLGQGLEFLIYFQGNSAPDKSGLPSDRFSAERTGGSVSTLTIQRTQQEDSAVYLCASSILAGSTDTQYFGPGTRLTVL.

The V call is TRBV11-3, the J call TRBJ2-1; 8 positions agree with TRBD2. Germline values: CDR1 SGHNT, CDR2 YENEEA. The CDR3 is made up of 15 amino acids. V lost 5 bases and J lost 2; bases outside the gene matches: 5. CDR3 sequence reads: CASSPSGSTYNEQFF. For the CDR3, the DNA is TGTGCCAGCAGCCCAAGCGGGAGTACCTACAATGAGCAGTTCTTC.

The chain joins TRBV2 to TRBJ1-4; D is possibly TRBD1 (6 bases). Germline CDR1 is SNHLY and CDR2 is FYNNEI. This CDR3 region has 16 residues. Trimming removed 0 bases from V and 8 bases from J, with 16 bases in between. In DNA, the CDR3 is TGTGCCAGCAGTGAAGCGGGCGGGGGGGCATTCGAAAAACTGTTTTTT. Its translation is CASSEAGGGAFEKLFF.

V and J are TRBV4-1 and TRBJ2-1, with TRBD2 matching over 8 bases. Germline V gives CDR1 MGHRA, CDR2 YSYEKL. V shed 0 bases, J shed 8 bases, and the junction held 6 bases outside the gene matches. The CDR3 runs 15 residues. The CDR3 nucleotides read TGCGCCAGCAGCCAAGAGACTAGCGTTTCCCATGAGCAGTTCTTC. It specifies CASSQETSVSHEQFF.

The V and J genes are TRBV13 and TRBJ2-3, with 13 positions matching TRBD2. This CDR3 has 16 amino acids. Per the germline V gene, CDR1 is PRHDT and CDR2 is FYEKMQ (reference sequence). V lost 4 bases and J lost 5; bases outside the gene matches: 6. The CDR3 spells CASSSGLAGVGDTQYF. The CDR3 DNA reads as TGTGCCAGCAGCTCCGGACTAGCGGGAGTTGGAGATACGCAGTATTTT.

The rearrangement joins TRBV16 to TRBJ2-3, with unresolved D. Germline-derived CDR1 and CDR2 are KGHSY and FQNENV. CDR3 length equals 15 residues. V gave up 4 bases and J gave up 2 bases, with 13 bases separating them. CDR3 nucleotide sequence: TGTGCCAGCAGCCTGACGACAATTTACACAGATACGCAGTATTTT. Protein product: CASSLTTIYTDTQYF.

The chain links TRBV7-2 to TRBJ2-7; TRBD2 agrees at 12 bases. Germline-derived CDR1 and CDR2 are SGHTA and FQGNSA. This CDR3 region has 17 residues. With 5 bases clipped from V and 6 bases from J, the junction kept 14 bases outside the gene matches. For the CDR3, the DNA is TGTGCCAGCAGCCCCTGGCCGACTAGCGGGAGTTTCGGCGAGCAGTACTTC. Protein product: CASSPWPTSGSFGEQYF.

CDR3 amino acids: CASSPQTGPNQPQHF. In DNA form, the CDR3 reads TGTGCCAGTAGTCCGCAAACAGGGCCGAATCAGCCCCAGCATTTT. The rearrangement uses TRBV19 and TRBJ1-5; tentative D call: TRBD1 (6 bases). The germline V and J ends were trimmed by 5 bases and 4 bases, with 15 bases remaining between them. The germline CDR1 and CDR2 sequences are LNHDA and SQIVND (reference sequence). The CDR3 sequence is 15 residues long.

Only a few counts were recorded for this clone. The chain combines TRBV18 with TRBJ1-1; D remains ambiguous. CDR1 and CDR2 (germline): KGHSH, LQKENI. V lost 3 bases and J lost 11, with 19 bases in between. This CDR3 has 14 amino acids. In DNA form, the CDR3 reads TGTGCCAGCTCACCGCAAACAAGGTCAGCGGCCGCTTTCTTT. The encoded protein is CASSPQTRSAAAFF.

The chain uses TRBV27 and TRBJ2-7, with D maybe TRBD2 (5 bases). The ends were cut back, 3 bases at V and 3 bases at J, with 12 bases in the middle. The CDR3 is made up of 14 amino acids. Germline-derived CDR1 and CDR2 are MNHEY and SMNVEV (reference sequence). DNA for the CDR3: TGTGCCAGCAGTTTTGGCCCGGGGATCTACGAGCAGTACTTC. Amino acid sequence: CASSFGPGIYEQYF.

The genes are TRBV5-1 and TRBJ2-5; no firm D call. The CDR3 has 14 amino acids. V was trimmed by 0 bases and J by 3 bases, leaving 9 bases between them. Germline V CDR1 and CDR2: SGHRS, YFSETQ. CDR3 DNA sequence: TGCGCCAGCAGCTTGGATTCCGGTAAAGAGACCCAGTACTTC. It is translated as CASSLDSGKETQYF.

This chain links TRBV4-2 with TRBJ2-2, with D hard to call. The CDR3 has 13 amino acids. Looked up from germline, CDR1 is LGHNA and CDR2 is YNFKEQ. The V and J ends lost 8 bases and 2 bases respectively, with 9 bases between them. CDR3: CASLGRNTGELFF. The CDR3, as DNA: TGTGCCAGCCTGGGCAGAAACACCGGGGAGCTGTTTTTT.

The rearrangement joins TRBV6-1 to TRBJ1-2, with D possibly TRBD1 on 6 matching bases. CDR3 length: 13 amino acids. Trimming shortened V by 6 bases and J by 7 bases, and 15 bases separated the two germline ends. Germline CDR1 and CDR2: MNHNS and SASEGT. The CDR3 protein is CASSPIEGGGYTF. CDR3 in DNA: TGTGCCAGCAGCCCCATTGAAGGGGGTGGCTACACCTTC.

The gene calls are TRBV5-1 and TRBJ2-7, with TRBD1 matching 10 bases. Trimming at V came to 4 bases and at J to 2 bases, leaving 3 bases not matched to a gene. CDR1 and CDR2 (germline): SGHRS, YFSETQ. The CDR3 is 14 amino acids. CDR3 sequence reads: CASSIGQGAYEQYF. The CDR3 region has the DNA TGCGCCAGCAGCATCGGACAGGGGGCCTACGAGCAGTACTTC.

The chain recombines TRBV7-9 with TRBJ2-7; 7 bases map to TRBD1. The V gene's germline CDR1 is SEHNR and CDR2 FQNEAQ (reference sequence). The CDR3 has 13 amino acids. V lost 1 base and J lost 6; bases outside the gene matches: 3. The DNA of the CDR3 is TGTGCCAGCAGCTTAGGAGGGGGCTTCGAGCAGTACTTC. As protein: CASSLGGGFEQYF.

V gene TRBV7-9 combines with J gene TRBJ2-1; D is perhaps TRBD1 (6 bases). The V gene's germline CDR1 is SEHNR and CDR2 FQNEAQ (reference sequence). V was pared by 0 bases and J by 8 bases, with 11 bases between. This CDR3 region has 14 residues. In DNA form, the CDR3 reads TGTGCCAGCAGCTTAGCGCGGCAGGGGCATGAGCAGTTCTTC. Its protein is CASSLARQGHEQFF.

In the case of this clone: This sample also contains other DNA sequences that code for the same CDR3. This chain connects TRBV7-9 to TRBJ2-5; D is perhaps TRBD1 (5 bases). Trimming cost V 0 bases and J 5 bases, with 13 bases left between them. From germline, CDR1 is SEHNR and CDR2 FQNEAQ (reference sequence). The CDR3 is 15 residues long. CDR3 DNA: TGTGCCAGCAGCTTAGCAGGACACTTCCAGGAGACCCAGTACTTC. As protein: CASSLAGHFQETQYF.